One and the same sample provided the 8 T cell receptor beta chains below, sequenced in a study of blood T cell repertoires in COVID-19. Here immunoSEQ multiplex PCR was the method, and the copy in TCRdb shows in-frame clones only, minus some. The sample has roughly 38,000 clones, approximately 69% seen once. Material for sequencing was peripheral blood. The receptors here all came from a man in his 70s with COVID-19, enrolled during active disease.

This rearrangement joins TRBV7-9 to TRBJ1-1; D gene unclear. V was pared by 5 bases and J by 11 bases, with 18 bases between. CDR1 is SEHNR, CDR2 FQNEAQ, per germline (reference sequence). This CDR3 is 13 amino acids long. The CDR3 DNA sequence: TGTGCCAGCAGCCCCTCGGTCCCTCCCGGTGCTTTCTTT. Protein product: CASSPSVPPGAFF.

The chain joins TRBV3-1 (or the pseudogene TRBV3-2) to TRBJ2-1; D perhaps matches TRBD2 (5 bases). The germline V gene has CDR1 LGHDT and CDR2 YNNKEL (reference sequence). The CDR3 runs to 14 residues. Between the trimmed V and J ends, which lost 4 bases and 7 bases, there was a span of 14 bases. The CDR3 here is CASSRTGNVNEQFF. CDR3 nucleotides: TGTGCCAGCAGCCGCACGGGGAACGTGAATGAGCAGTTCTTC.

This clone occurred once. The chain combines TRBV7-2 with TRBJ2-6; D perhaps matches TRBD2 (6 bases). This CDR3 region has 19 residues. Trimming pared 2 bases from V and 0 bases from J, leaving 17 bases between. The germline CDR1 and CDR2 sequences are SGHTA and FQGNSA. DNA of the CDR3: TGTGCCAGCAGCTTACCGACTAGGGGCGGGTCCTCTGGGGCCAACGTCCTGACTTTC. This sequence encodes CASSLPTRGGSSGANVLTF.

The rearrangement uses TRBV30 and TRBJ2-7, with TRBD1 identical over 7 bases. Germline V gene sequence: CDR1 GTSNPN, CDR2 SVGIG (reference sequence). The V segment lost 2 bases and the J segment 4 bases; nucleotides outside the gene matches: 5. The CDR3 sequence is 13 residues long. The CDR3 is CAWSHRGGYEQYF. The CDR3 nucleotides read TGTGCCTGGAGTCACAGGGGCGGTTACGAGCAGTACTTC. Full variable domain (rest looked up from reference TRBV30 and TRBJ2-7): SQTIHQWPATLVQPVGSPLSLECTVEGTSNPNLYWYRQAAGRGLQLLFYSVGIGQISSEVPQNLSASRPQDRQFILSSKKLLLSDSGFYLCAWSHRGGYEQYFGPGTRLTVT.

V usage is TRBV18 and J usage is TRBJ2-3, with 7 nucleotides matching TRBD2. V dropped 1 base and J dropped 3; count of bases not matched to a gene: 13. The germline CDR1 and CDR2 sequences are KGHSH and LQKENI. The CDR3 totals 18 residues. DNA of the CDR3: TGTGCCAGCTCACCACGAACTAGCGTTAGGGGAAAAACAGATACGCAGTATTTT. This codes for CASSPRTSVRGKTDTQYF.

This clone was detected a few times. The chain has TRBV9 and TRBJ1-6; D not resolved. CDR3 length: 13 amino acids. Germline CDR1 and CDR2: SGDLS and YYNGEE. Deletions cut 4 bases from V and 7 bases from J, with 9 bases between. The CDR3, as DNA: TGTGCCAGCAGCAGGCAGGCAAATTCACCCCTCCACTTT. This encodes CASSRQANSPLHF.

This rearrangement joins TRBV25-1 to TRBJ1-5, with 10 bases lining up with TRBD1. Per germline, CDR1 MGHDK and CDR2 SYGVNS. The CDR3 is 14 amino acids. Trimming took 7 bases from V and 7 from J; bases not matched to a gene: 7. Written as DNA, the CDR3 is TGTGCCAGCAACCCGGGACAGGGGTTGCAGCCCCAGCATTTT. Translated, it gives CASNPGQGLQPQHF. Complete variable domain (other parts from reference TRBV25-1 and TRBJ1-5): EADIYQTPRYLVIGTGKKITLECSQTMGHDKMYWYQQDPGMELHLIHYSYGVNSTEKGDLSSESTVSRIRTEHFPLTLESARPSHTSQYLCASNPGQGLQPQHFGDGTRLSIL.

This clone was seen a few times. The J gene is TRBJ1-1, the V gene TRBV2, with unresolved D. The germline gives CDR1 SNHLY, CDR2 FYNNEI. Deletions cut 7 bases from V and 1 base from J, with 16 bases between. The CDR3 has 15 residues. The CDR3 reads CASKIQPIRNTEAFF. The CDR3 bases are TGTGCCAGCAAGATACAGCCTATTCGGAACACTGAAGCTTTCTTT. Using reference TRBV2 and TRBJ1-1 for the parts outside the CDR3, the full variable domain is EPEVTQTPSHQVTQMGQEVILRCVPISNHLYFYWYRQILGQKVEFLVSFYNNEISEKSEIFDDQFSVERPDGSNFTLKIRSTKLEDSAMYFCASKIQPIRNTEAFFGQGTRLTVV.